This T cell receptor (beta chain) is drawn from a study of STAT3 mutations in large granular lymphocyte leukemia. Findings and caveats of the study: At least one immunodominant TCR beta clonotype appeared in every T-cell large granular lymphocyte leukemia patient. Some patients had persisting codominant clonotypes that could mask small clones. Samples missed the first appearance of the clone. TCR clonotype switching after therapy occurred in 6 of 18 patients.

TCRbeta libraries averaged around 37,000 productive templates per sample. TCRdb's copy holds only in-frame clones and misses some; the assay was immunoSEQ multiplex PCR. The table has roughly 6,500 clones, 57% seen once. With respect to this clone: What it binds is not known.

The CDR3 loop spans 13 amino acids. The germline CDR1 and CDR2 sequences are SGHAT and FQNNGV. The germline V and J ends were trimmed by 2 bases and 4 bases, with 9 bases remaining between them. The sequenced material came from peripheral blood mononuclear cells. This sequence joins TRBV11-2 and TRBJ2-7; D is uncertain. This receptor was obtained from a boy younger than 18 with T-cell large granular lymphocyte leukemia. Some clones in this sample may be carry-over from other donors' samples. The CDR3 region is CASSLPGVYEQYF. The CDR3 nucleotides are TGTGCCAGCAGCTTACCAGGCGTATACGAGCAGTACTTC.